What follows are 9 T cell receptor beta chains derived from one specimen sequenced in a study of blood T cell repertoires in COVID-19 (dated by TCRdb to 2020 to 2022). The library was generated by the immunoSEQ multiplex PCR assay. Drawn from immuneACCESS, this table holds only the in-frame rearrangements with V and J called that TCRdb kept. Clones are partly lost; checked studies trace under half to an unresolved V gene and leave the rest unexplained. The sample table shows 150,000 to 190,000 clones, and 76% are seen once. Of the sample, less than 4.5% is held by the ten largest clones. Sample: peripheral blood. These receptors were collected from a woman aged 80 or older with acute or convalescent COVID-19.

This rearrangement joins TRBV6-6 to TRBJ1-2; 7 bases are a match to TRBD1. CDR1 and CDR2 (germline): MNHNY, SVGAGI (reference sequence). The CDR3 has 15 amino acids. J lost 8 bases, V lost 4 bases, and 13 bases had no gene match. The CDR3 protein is CASSFFGQEGAGYTF. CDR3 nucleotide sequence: TGTGCCAGCAGTTTTTTTGGACAGGAGGGGGCCGGCTACACCTTC.

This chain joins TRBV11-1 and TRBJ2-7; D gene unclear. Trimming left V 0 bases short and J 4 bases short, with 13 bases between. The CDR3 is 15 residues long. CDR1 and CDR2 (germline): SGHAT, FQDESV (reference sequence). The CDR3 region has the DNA TGTGCCAGCAGCTTAGCGCAGGCAGCTGGGTACGAGCAGTACTTC. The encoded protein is CASSLAQAAGYEQYF.

The CDR3 here is CASAGTDSYEQYF. In DNA form, the CDR3 reads TGTGCCAGCGCCGGGACAGACTCCTACGAGCAGTACTTC. The chain uses TRBV5-8 and TRBJ2-7; 7 bases fit TRBD1. The CDR3 is made up of 13 amino acids. From germline, CDR1 is SGHTS and CDR2 YDEGEE. The V and J ends lost 7 bases and 0 bases, in that order; junction bases with no gene match: 4. Together with reference TRBV5-8 and TRBJ2-7, the CDR3 gives the full variable domain: EAGVTQSPTHLIKTRGQQATLRCSPISGHTSVYWYQQALGLGLQFLLWYDEGEERNRGNFPPRFSGRQFPNYSSELNVNALELEDSALYLCASAGTDSYEQYFGPGTRLTVT.

This chain's CDR3 is CASSLGQGNTDTQYF. CDR3 DNA: TGTGCCAGCTCGTTAGGGCAGGGAAACACAGATACGCAGTATTTT. V is TRBV13 and J is TRBJ2-3; D might be TRBD1 (5 bases). Per germline, CDR1 PRHDT and CDR2 FYEKMQ (reference sequence). The length of the CDR3 is 15 residues. The germline V and J ends were trimmed by 8 bases and 2 bases, with 17 bases remaining between them.

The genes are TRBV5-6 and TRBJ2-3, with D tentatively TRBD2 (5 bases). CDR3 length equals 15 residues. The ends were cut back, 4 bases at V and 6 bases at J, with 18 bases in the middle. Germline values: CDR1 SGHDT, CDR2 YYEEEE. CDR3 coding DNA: TGTGCCAGCAGCCCAGATTTACTAGGCGGGGATACGCAGTATTTT. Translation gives CASSPDLLGGDTQYF.

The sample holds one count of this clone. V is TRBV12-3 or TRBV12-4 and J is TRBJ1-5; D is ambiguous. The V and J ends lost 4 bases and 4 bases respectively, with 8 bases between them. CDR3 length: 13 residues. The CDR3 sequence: CASSSGSNQPQHF. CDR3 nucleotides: TGTGCCAGCAGTTCCGGTTCGAATCAGCCCCAGCATTTT.

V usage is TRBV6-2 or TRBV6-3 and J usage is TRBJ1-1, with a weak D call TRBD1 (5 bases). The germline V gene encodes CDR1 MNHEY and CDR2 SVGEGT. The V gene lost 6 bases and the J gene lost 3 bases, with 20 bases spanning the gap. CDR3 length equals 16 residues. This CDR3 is CASSPPRGFGYTEAFF. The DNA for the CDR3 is TGTGCCAGCAGCCCCCCCCGGGGGTTTGGGTACACTGAAGCTTTCTTT.

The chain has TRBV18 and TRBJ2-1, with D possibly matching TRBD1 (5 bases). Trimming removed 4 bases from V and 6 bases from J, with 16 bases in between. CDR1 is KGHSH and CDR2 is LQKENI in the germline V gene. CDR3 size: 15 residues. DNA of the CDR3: TGTGCCAGCTCACTAGGGGATGGGGTCTTCAATGAGCAGTTCTTC. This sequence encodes CASSLGDGVFNEQFF.

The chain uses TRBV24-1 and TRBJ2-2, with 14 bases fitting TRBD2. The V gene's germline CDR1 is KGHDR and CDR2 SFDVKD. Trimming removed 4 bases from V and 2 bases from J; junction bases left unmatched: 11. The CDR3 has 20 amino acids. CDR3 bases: TGTGCCACCAGTGAGCCTCCGGGACTAGCGGGAGAGGCCAACACCGGGGAGCTGTTTTTT. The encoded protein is CATSEPPGLAGEANTGELFF.